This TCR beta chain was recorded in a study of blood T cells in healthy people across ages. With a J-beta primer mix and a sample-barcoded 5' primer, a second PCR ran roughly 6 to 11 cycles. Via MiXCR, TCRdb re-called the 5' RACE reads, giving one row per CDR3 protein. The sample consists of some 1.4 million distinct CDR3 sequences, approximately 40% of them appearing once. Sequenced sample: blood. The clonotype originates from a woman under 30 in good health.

CDR3 in DNA: TGTGCCAGCAGCCACCTGACCGGGAAGTACTTC. It yields the protein CASSHLTGKYF. The chain links TRBV4-2 to TRBJ2-5; maybe TRBD2 (5 bases). The germline V gene has CDR1 LGHNA and CDR2 YNFKEQ. V was cut by 3 bases and J by 12 bases, with 11 bases left in between. The CDR3 totals 11 residues.